This TCR beta chain was identified during a study of cytomegalovirus exposure and HLA in healthy donors. Overall study findings and caveats: The study labeled more than 150 TCR beta chains cytomegalovirus-associated. Reports indicate that TCR beta sequences accurately predicted the HLA-A and HLA-B alleles of most subjects. An apparent linkage of common viral pathogens to several of the most significant clusters emerged in a later analysis.

The CDR3 totals 13 residues. The V end lost 2 bases, the J end lost 1 base, and 6 bases lay between the germline ends. Per the germline V gene, CDR1 is KGHSH and CDR2 is LQKENI. Comments on this clone: Its antigen is not known.

The PCR had 60 Vbeta and 13 Jbeta primers. TCRdb's table, derived via immunoSEQ multiplex PCR, lists solely in-frame clones and lacks some. In the table there are 100,000 to 150,000 clones, approximately 17% of which are singletons. Despite likely unrecorded immune exposures, the donors were nominally healthy at the time of sampling. The source is a female donor in good health and CMV-seropositive. Sequenced material: PBMCs. V usage is TRBV18 and J usage is TRBJ2-7, with no clear D. CDR3 sequence (DNA): TGTGCCAGCTCACCATCCCTTTCCTACGAGCAGTACTTC. It yields the protein CASSPSLSYEQYF.